This paragraph covers one T cell receptor beta chain sequence. No antigen is known for it. Base qualities are not at hand, and no much larger clone is one base apart. This sample is drawn from a study of long-term antiretroviral therapy in people with HIV (dated by TCRdb to 2022 to 2024). Turning to the overall study: The earliest samples were collected roughly a decade before the 2015 WHO recommendation for immediate ART, at a time when ART was usually postponed until CD4 counts fell. No cross-contamination during QIAcube processing was seen in test extractions of a monoclonal T-cell line run alongside 25 to 35 polyclonal samples. From some 27 adults with confirmed HIV infection, the cohort provided under 200 cryopreserved PBMC samples, gathered serially across a mean of roughly 6 years (range 1-12). Among the 30 to 35 participants with HIV, eleven were female. Whether ART initiation and durable HIV suppression were associated with changes in peripheral blood TRB repertoire composition and diversity was tested in a retrospective serial study.

The CDR3 runs 15 amino acids, cysteine and phenylalanine included. The DNA shown is the 45-base CDR3, in frame from base 1. V is pruned by 5 bases and J by 7 bases, leaving 8 bases of the junction without a gene match. For CDR1 and CDR2, the germline V gene lists MNHEY and SVGAGI. Beyond this particular receptor, the publication reports: HIV repertoires had narrower CDR3 length ranges than controls, and the network structure suggested an antigen-experienced repertoire that shifted only slightly toward naive after ART. ART initiation was associated with a significant increase in TRB diversity, but diversity stayed significantly below transplant donor controls even after long-term ART. The samples were dated from about 2003 to 2017, and the ART regimens that were used may be less effective than current ART regimens. Because cell numbers in pre-ART samples were limited, unsorted PBMC were profiled instead of sorted CD4+ and CD8+ T cells. Because PBMC availability was limited, only the TCR beta chain was sequenced, with no alpha chain pairing. No data were available on ART adherence, viral resistance or therapy changes, limiting inferences about post-ART repertoire changes. The repertoire was dominated across all time points by expanded TRB clones identified before ART initiation, although this dominance was seen to fluctuate and to decrease in many PLHIV after ART.

The immunoSEQ hsTCRB v3.0 assay was used at survey level resolution for TRB variable region sequencing. A depth of roughly 35,000-55,000 T-cell genomes per sample was targeted for TRB sequencing. An Illumina MiSeq with a v3 150-cycle kit was used to sequence the pooled TRB libraries. Processing in the source paper ran as follows. Analysis of repertoires was carried out in R inside a reproducible Nextflow workflow spanning QC, data transformation and analysis. Custom analyses were implemented in LymphoSeq2, an R package for AIRR-Seq data exploration. After excluding a few samples that yielded fewer than 5000 total TRB sequences, roughly 190 HIV repertoires remained for analysis. Among the roughly 200 retained HIV repertoires, about 57 were collected before ART initiation and under 150 after ART initiation. Repertoires were downsampled to 5000 TRB nucleotide sequences, and summary statistics were averaged over 100 downsampling iterations. Only TRB sequences with CDR3 regions of at least seven amino acids were retained for analysis. A Shannon entropy-derived clonality score and the Gini coefficient were used to measure diversity. In repertoire networks, the top 5000 CDR3 amino acid sequences were linked whenever an edit distance of one separated two sequences. GLIPH2 predicted antigen specificity groups and MHC restriction for TRB CDR3 amino acid sequences. CDR3 amino acid sequences were matched against VDJdb and McPAS-TCR to flag known CMV, EBV, HIV or tissue antigen associations. Pre-ART, post-ART and control groups were compared with Wilcoxon signed-rank tests and Holm-Bonferroni correction. TCRdb re-hosts the immuneACCESS table, in-frame sequences only. Its copies lack some clones; in the studies checked, an unresolved V gene accounts for under half of them, and the cause for the rest is not known. V, J and clone size are taken as reported in that table, and D and trimming were inferred from the DNA itself. This sample holds tens of thousands of clones; under 90% were observed only once. Of the sample, around 18% is held by the ten largest clones.

Participants were included only if at least one PBMC sample before ART initiation and at least two post-ART samples were available. Every participant with HIV received treatment in the United States of America. Cryopreserved samples of about 0.95-10 million PBMC were thawed and washed before DNA extraction. At the time of the earliest PBMC sample, participants with HIV were aged between roughly 23 and 60 years. PBMC samples were contributed by each participant from 1-4 timepoints before ART initiation and 2-8 timepoints after ART initiation, with a median of 7 samples. Serial HIV viral load, CD4+ T-cell count, ART history and demographic data were obtained for every participant. Genomic DNA was extracted from unsorted PBMC with a Qiagen kit on a QIAcube, with processing performed in batches of 12 samples.

This sample comprised unsorted PBMCs, obtained 0.5 years before starting antiretroviral therapy. The chain uses TRBV6-5 and TRBJ2-1; 10 central nucleotides agree with TRBD2. The receptor comes from a middle-aged man with HIV. The CDR3 corresponds to CASSRGSGGPNEQFF. DNA sequence: TGTGCCAGCAGTCGGGGTAGCGGGGGGCCAAATGAGCAGTTCTTC.